The sequence of this T cell receptor beta chain was determined in a study of beta chain features in type 1 diabetes. Study-wide points: Moderate but significant shortening of TCRB CDR3s was recorded in all four CD4+ subsets from Type 1 diabetes patients.

This clone has at least ten counts. Its antigen is undetermined. Since all of the isolated RNA was reverse transcribed, expressed TCRB transcripts were what got sequenced. TCRdb's copy holds only in-frame clones and misses some; the assay was immunoSEQ multiplex PCR. The data contain roughly 350,000 clones, 9.6% of them singletons. The material sequenced was central memory CD4+ T cells from blood. The receptor's source is a man in his thirties or forties with type 1 diabetes.

The CDR3 loop reads CASSLGGRTSGRRSEKLFF. The CDR3 bases are TGTGCCAGCAGCCTAGGAGGGCGTACGAGCGGGAGAAGAAGTGAAAAACTGTTTTTT. The chain carries TRBV5-4 and TRBJ1-4; no clear D. CDR3 length equals 19 residues. V dropped 4 bases and J dropped 7 bases, with 29 bases sitting between them. Germline CDR1 SGHNT, CDR2 YYREEE (reference sequence). The variable domain in full, with the rest retrieved from reference TRBV5-4 and TRBJ1-4, is ETGVTQSPTHLIKTRGQQVTLRCSSQSGHNTVSWYQQALGQGPQFIFQYYREEENGRGNFPPRFSGLQFPNYSSELNVNALELDDSALYLCASSLGGRTSGRRSEKLFFGSGTQLSVL.